This TCR beta chain originates from a study of CD4+ T cells in melanoma. Profiled with immunoSEQ multiplex PCR; TCRdb holds only in-frame clones, not every one. Of 6,400 or so clones listed, approximately 69% are singletons. General study points: A reported correlation linked neoantigen-specific CD4+ T cells to CD8+, macrophage and B cell function.

In regard to this clone: No antigen is known for it.

Between the trimmed V and J ends, which lost 1 base and 1 base, there was a span of 10 bases. The length of the CDR3 is 15 residues. The germline V gene has CDR1 SGHDT and CDR2 YYEEEE. Specimen: cells from a culture (not recorded whether cultured in vitro). The sequence came from a human donor with melanoma. V and J are TRBV5-6 and TRBJ2-3; D unresolved. In nucleotides, the CDR3 is TGTGCCAGCAGCTTGATGGAATTCCGCACAGATACGCAGTATTTT. It specifies CASSLMEFRTDTQYF.